One and the same sample provided the 29 T cell receptor beta chains below, sequenced in a study of metastatic and nonmetastatic thyroid tumors. Thyroid surgery was preceded by no treatment in any patient. TCRdb reanalyzed the PCR reads with MiXCR. The sample records 35,000 to 45,000 clones, roughly 12% being singletons. The sample comprised blood. These receptors were obtained from a male donor with papillary thyroid cancer or a benign thyroid nodule (not recorded which). Some clones in this sample may be carry-over from other donors' samples.

This clone showed up many times. The CDR3 region is CAWSAIGGGHTDTQYF. Written as DNA, the CDR3 is TGTGCCTGGAGTGCTATCGGGGGAGGTCACACAGATACGCAGTATTTT. The chain carries TRBV30 and TRBJ2-3, with a possible D match to TRBD2 (6 bases). Trimming removed 1 base at V and 2 bases at J, with 16 bases between. This CDR3 is 16 amino acids long. The germline gives CDR1 GTSNPN, CDR2 SVGIG (reference sequence).

In this sample, this clone turned up many times. The V and J genes are TRBV28 and TRBJ1-2; tentatively, D is TRBD1 (6 bases). Germline V CDR1 and CDR2: MDHEN, SYDVKM. The V gene lost 6 bases and the J gene lost 4 bases, with 6 bases spanning the gap. This CDR3 contains 11 residues. The CDR3 DNA is TGTGCCAGCAGGACAGGCTATGGCTACACCTTC. This encodes CASRTGYGYTF.

This clone was observed many times. The CDR3 nucleotides read TGCGCCAGCAGCTTTACAGGGAGGGGCACCGGGGAGCTGTTTTTT. It is translated as CASSFTGRGTGELFF. This rearrangement joins TRBV5-1 to TRBJ2-2; D possibly corresponds to TRBD2 (7 bases). Trimming removed 2 bases from V and 4 bases from J, with 12 bases in between. This CDR3 spans 15 amino acids. The germline V gene has CDR1 SGHRS and CDR2 YFSETQ.

This clone was counted many times. The chain joins TRBV6-1 to TRBJ2-1, with 7 bases matching TRBD2. The CDR3 has 16 amino acids. After removal of 7 bases from V and 3 bases from J, the junction contained 12 bases not matched to a gene. Germline values: CDR1 MNHNS, CDR2 SASEGT. The DNA for the CDR3 is TGTGCCAGCAAACTAGCGTCCCCTCAGGGCTACAATGAGCAGTTCTTC. This translates into CASKLASPQGYNEQFF.

This clone has a count of ten or more. V is TRBV2 and J is TRBJ1-2, with D perhaps matching TRBD1 (6 bases). Trimming left V 7 bases short and J 4 bases short, with 19 bases between. The length of the CDR3 is 15 residues. Germline loops: CDR1 SNHLY, CDR2 FYNNEI. CDR3 nucleotide sequence: TGTGCCAGCACCACTACTACAGGGAGGGTCTATGGCTACACCTTC. Its translation: CASTTTTGRVYGYTF. Full variable domain (rest looked up from reference TRBV2 and TRBJ1-2): EPEVTQTPSHQVTQMGQEVILRCVPISNHLYFYWYRQILGQKVEFLVSFYNNEISEKSEIFDDQFSVERPDGSNFTLKIRSTKLEDSAMYFCASTTTTGRVYGYTFGSGTRLTVV.

This clone was picked up many times. The V gene is TRBV11-2, the J gene TRBJ1-2; TRBD1 aligns across 8 bases. Germline values: CDR1 SGHAT, CDR2 FQNNGV. The J segment lost 5 bases and the V segment lost 8 bases, leaving 7 bases of the junction unmatched. The CDR3 sequence is 13 residues long. CDR3 DNA sequence: TGTGCCAGCGCTCAGGGGGCTCTGTATGGCTACACCTTC. Its translation: CASAQGALYGYTF.

This clone came up a few times. V is TRBV18 and J is TRBJ1-2; D is possibly TRBD1 (5 bases). The CDR3 has 14 amino acids. V shed 1 base and J shed 2 bases, with 8 bases lying between them. Germline assignment: CDR1 KGHSH and CDR2 LQKENI. The chain's CDR3 is CASSPLAGNYGYTF. The CDR3 DNA sequence: TGTGCCAGCTCACCACTCGCAGGGAACTATGGCTACACCTTC. Full variable domain (remainder filled in from reference TRBV18 and TRBJ1-2): NAGVMQNPRHLVRRRGQEARLRCSPMKGHSHVYWYRQLPEEGLKFMVYLQKENIIDESGMPKERFSAEFPKEGPSILRIQQVVRGDSAAYFCASSPLAGNYGYTFGSGTRLTVV.

The chain is built from TRBV2 and TRBJ2-1; D perhaps matches TRBD2 (6 bases). Germline lookup yields CDR1 SNHLY and CDR2 FYNNEI. The length of the CDR3 is 15 residues. Trimming took 6 bases from V and 9 from J, leaving 21 bases between them. The CDR3 region has the DNA TGTGCCAGCAGCCAAACCGGGAGTTTTATCCGTGAGCAGTTCTTC. This codes for CASSQTGSFIREQFF.

This clone was recorded many times. The gene calls are TRBV6-5 and TRBJ2-2, with 7 bases aligning to TRBD2. The V and J ends lost 2 bases and 5 bases, in that order; junction bases with no gene match: 8. Per the germline V gene, CDR1 is MNHEY and CDR2 is SVGAGI. The CDR3 runs 16 residues. CDR3 sequence reads: CASSYSGEVQTGELFF. The CDR3 DNA sequence: TGTGCCAGCAGTTACAGCGGGGAAGTTCAAACCGGGGAGCTGTTTTTT.

This clone was counted ten times or more. The gene calls are TRBV2 and TRBJ1-2, with 10 bases matching TRBD1. Losses at the gene ends were 1 base for V and 7 bases for J; bases not matched to a gene: 12. Per germline, CDR1 SNHLY and CDR2 FYNNEI. This CDR3 is built from 17 residues. In DNA form, the CDR3 reads TGTGCCAGCAGTGAAGGGGGCTGGGACAGGGGTTTAGGTGGCTACACCTTC. It is translated as CASSEGGWDRGLGGYTF.

Comment on this clone: The junction and the germline gene differ at one end; a read error may be behind it. The rearrangement uses TRBV28 and TRBJ1-1; TRBD1 matches 7 bases. Germline loops: CDR1 MDHEN, CDR2 SYDVKM. The CDR3 sequence is 15 residues long. CDR3 sequence (DNA): TGTGCCAGAAGTCCCGGGACAGCGGGGCAGGGTGAAGATTTCTTT. It encodes CARSPGTAGQGEDFF. Full variable domain (rest looked up from reference TRBV28 and TRBJ1-1): DVKVTQSSRYLVKRTGEKVFLECVQDMDHENMFWYRQDPGLGLRLIYFSYDVKMKEKGDIPEGYSVSREKKERFSLILESASTNQTSMYLCARSPGTAGQGEDFFGQGTRLTVV.

In this sample, this clone turned up many times. V usage is TRBV27 and J usage is TRBJ2-5; 14 nucleotides line up with TRBD2. Germline-derived CDR1 and CDR2 are MNHEY and SMNVEV (reference sequence). The junction had 13 bases not matched to a gene; V was cut back by 2 bases and J by 5 bases. The CDR3 has 19 amino acids. In nucleotides, the CDR3 is TGTGCCAGCAGTTTAACCAGTGGACTAGCGGGAGGAGTGGGGGAGACCCAGTACTTC. Encoded protein: CASSLTSGLAGGVGETQYF.

This clone came up many times. The gene calls are TRBV20-1 and TRBJ1-5; D gene ambiguous. The CDR3 covers 14 residues. From germline, CDR1 is DFQATT and CDR2 SNEGSKA (reference sequence). Trimming removed 5 bases from V and 1 base from J, with 12 bases in between. As DNA, the CDR3 is TGCAGTGCTTCCCGAAGTGACAGCAATCAGCCCCAGCATTTT. Translation gives CSASRSDSNQPQHF.

This clone was seen many times. The chain employs TRBV11-2 and TRBJ2-3; perhaps TRBD2 as D (6 bases). The V end was cut by 6 bases, the J end by 4 bases, with 17 bases between. Germline V gives CDR1 SGHAT, CDR2 FQNNGV. This CDR3 comprises 15 residues. The CDR3 region is CASRLNLLASDTQYF. CDR3 nucleotide sequence: TGTGCCAGCAGGCTTAATCTACTAGCTTCAGATACGCAGTATTTT.

In this sample, this clone turned up a few times. V is TRBV10-3 and J is TRBJ2-7, with no clear D. Germline V lookup: CDR1 ENHRY, CDR2 SYGVKD. V lost 6 bases, J lost 0 bases, and 15 bases lay in between. This CDR3 region has 15 residues. CDR3 in DNA: TGTGCCATCAGCCCCTACTCGGGTGGCTCCTACGAGCAGTACTTC. It codes for CAISPYSGGSYEQYF.

Only one count was recorded for this clone. The chain has TRBV11-1 and TRBJ2-1, with a tentative D call TRBD2 (7 bases). The CDR3 is 18 amino acids. V was cut by 5 bases and J by 7 bases, with 27 bases left in between. The germline gives CDR1 SGHAT, CDR2 FQDESV (reference sequence). The CDR3 bases are TGTGCCAGCAGCCCACCTGGGGGGGGCGGGAGACTGAGGAATGAGCAGTTCTTC. Translated: CASSPPGGGGRLRNEQFF.

This clone was recorded many times. DNA for the CDR3: TGTGCCAGCACCTCACGGGTTACTGAAGCTTTCTTT. Its protein is CASTSRVTEAFF. The gene calls are TRBV28 and TRBJ1-1; D not certain. V lost 7 bases and J lost 5, with 11 bases in between. This CDR3 region has 12 residues. CDR1 MDHEN and CDR2 SYDVKM come from the germline V gene.

Only a few counts were recorded for this clone. CDR3 in amino acids: CAWINAAGEQFF. The CDR3 nucleotides are TGTGCCTGGATCAACGCGGCAGGTGAGCAGTTCTTC. This chain uses TRBV19 with TRBJ2-1; D remains unclear. CDR1 and CDR2 (germline): LNHDA, SQIVND (reference sequence). The CDR3 length is 12 residues. V was shortened by 11 bases and J by 9 bases, with 17 bases between the two germline ends.

This clone has at least ten counts. The chain recombines TRBV25-1 with TRBJ1-1; no clear D. Per germline, CDR1 MGHDK and CDR2 SYGVNS. V lost 0 bases and J 8 bases, leaving 7 bases between the germline ends. The CDR3 spans 12 residues. CDR3 residues: CASSEYGREAFF. CDR3 nucleotides: TGTGCCAGCAGTGAATACGGCAGGGAAGCTTTCTTT. The whole variable domain, remainder taken from reference TRBV25-1 and TRBJ1-1, is EADIYQTPRYLVIGTGKKITLECSQTMGHDKMYWYQQDPGMELHLIHYSYGVNSTEKGDLSSESTVSRIRTEHFPLTLESARPSHTSQYLCASSEYGREAFFGQGTRLTVV.

This clone was counted only a few times. CDR3 sequence (DNA): TGTGCCAGCAGTTCTTGTCGGGCGACTAGCGGGGAGGGGGACGAGCAGTACTTC. Encoded protein: CASSSCRATSGEGDEQYF. The chain is built from TRBV6-5 and TRBJ2-7; 11 bases match TRBD2. The V and J ends lost 4 bases and 5 bases, in that order; junction bases with no gene match: 16. Germline V gene sequence: CDR1 MNHEY, CDR2 SVGAGI. The length of the CDR3 is 18 residues.

This clone was found many times. The rearrangement uses TRBV19 and TRBJ1-2; D not resolved. Germline assignment: CDR1 LNHDA and CDR2 SQIVND (reference sequence). V lost 7 bases, J lost 2 bases, and 8 bases lay in between. CDR3 size: 12 residues. The CDR3 loop reads CASKEVNYGYTF. CDR3 DNA sequence: TGTGCCAGTAAGGAGGTGAACTATGGCTACACCTTC.

This clone was found many times. The chain is built from TRBV19 and TRBJ2-7; 9 bases map to TRBD1. There are 15 residues in the CDR3. V was pared by 4 bases and J by 2 bases, with 6 bases of the junction left unmatched. Germline V gene sequence: CDR1 LNHDA, CDR2 SQIVND (reference sequence). CDR3: CASSTWTGETYEQYF. In DNA, the CDR3 is TGTGCCAGTAGTACATGGACAGGGGAAACCTACGAGCAGTACTTC.

This clone was recorded at least ten times. The CDR3 loop reads CASSSQTSGTYPGELFF. In DNA form, the CDR3 reads TGTGCCAGCAGTTCCCAGACTAGCGGGACCTACCCCGGGGAGCTGTTTTTT. The chain has TRBV6-2 or TRBV6-3 and TRBJ2-2; TRBD2 matches at 11 bases. The CDR3 extends over 17 amino acids. V lost 4 bases and J lost 6; bases outside the gene matches: 10. CDR1 and CDR2 from the germline V gene are MNHEY and SVGEGT.

This clone has a count of ten or more. This chain uses TRBV19 with TRBJ2-6, with D unclear. Per germline, CDR1 LNHDA and CDR2 SQIVND (reference sequence). The CDR3 is made up of 16 amino acids. V lost 4 bases to trimming and J lost 0 bases, with 10 bases between them. Here the CDR3 reads CASSKDGVSGANVLTF. Here the CDR3 DNA reads TGTGCCAGTAGTAAGGACGGTGTCTCTGGGGCCAACGTCCTGACTTTC.

The count of this clone is one. The V gene is TRBV11-1, the J gene TRBJ2-1; D might be TRBD1 (5 bases). The CDR3 runs to 15 residues. Germline V lookup: CDR1 SGHAT, CDR2 FQDESV (reference sequence). Trimming removed 8 bases at V and 0 bases at J, with 14 bases between. CDR3: CASQGGSISYNEQFF. The CDR3 bases are TGTGCCAGCCAGGGTGGCAGTATCTCCTACAATGAGCAGTTCTTC.

This chain connects TRBV19 to TRBJ2-7; 7 bases agree with TRBD2. The CDR3 is 16 amino acids. V gave up 3 bases and J gave up 0 bases; unmatched junction bases: 8. Germline V gene sequence: CDR1 LNHDA, CDR2 SQIVND (reference sequence). CDR3 loop: CASSISPGGSSYEQYF. In nucleotides, the CDR3 is TGTGCCAGTAGTATTTCTCCTGGCGGGAGCTCCTACGAGCAGTACTTC.

At least ten counts were recorded for this clone. The chain carries TRBV6-1 and TRBJ2-5, with 12 bases fitting TRBD2. This CDR3 is 17 amino acids long. V lost 5 bases, J lost 3 bases, and 10 bases stayed unmatched. Germline V gene data show CDR1 as MNHNS and CDR2 as SASEGT. CDR3 in DNA: TGTGCCAGCAGTCAAACATTGGGACTAGCGGGCGAAGAGACCCAGTACTTC. Its protein is CASSQTLGLAGEETQYF.

This clone was counted many times. A much more abundant neighbour one base away suggests this may be a read error. The CDR3 region is CASRRVQVNYGYTF. DNA of the CDR3: TGTGCCAGCCGCAGAGTACAGGTTAACTATGGCTACACCTTC. The chain employs TRBV2 and TRBJ1-2; perhaps TRBD1 as D (5 bases). Between the trimmed V and J ends, which lost 8 bases and 1 base, there was a span of 14 bases. The CDR3 length is 14 residues. CDR1 and CDR2 (germline): SNHLY, FYNNEI.

This clone was recorded at least ten times. The chain joins TRBV10-1 to TRBJ2-3; TRBD2 matches 11 bases. J gave up 5 bases and V 6 bases, and 10 bases lay outside the gene matches. Germline CDR1 is WNHNN and CDR2 is SYGVQD (reference sequence). This CDR3 spans 16 amino acids. CDR3 sequence: CASRGQLAGEGDTQYF. In DNA form, the CDR3 reads TGCGCCAGCAGGGGGCAACTAGCGGGAGAAGGAGATACGCAGTATTTT.